Shown below are 16 T cell receptor beta chains from a single sample sequenced in a study of T cells in Graves' hyperthyroidism and ophthalmopathy. Amplified regions were TCR beta CDR3 sequences from RNA transcripts. A set of HTBI primers served as the primers for a first-round RT-PCR of the TCR CDR3. TCRdb recomputed calls from the multiplex PCR reads with MiXCR, one row per CDR3 protein. The sample includes 450,000 to 500,000 distinct CDR3 sequences, around a fifth of them seen just once. The material sequenced was blood. These receptors all stem from a woman in her 70s with Graves' ophthalmopathy.

The chain has TRBV4-1 and TRBJ2-7; tentative D call: TRBD1 (6 bases). The CDR3 runs to 13 residues. The germline gives CDR1 MGHRA, CDR2 YSYEKL. Trimming removed 7 bases at V and 4 bases at J, with 14 bases between. The CDR3 is CASTPPQGYEQYF. The CDR3 DNA follows: TGCGCCAGCACCCCCCCACAGGGTTACGAGCAGTACTTC.

Comment on this clonotype: The junction does not match germline at one end; this may be a read error. This sequence joins TRBV12-3 or TRBV12-4 and TRBJ2-7, with D perhaps matching TRBD1 or TRBD2 (5 bases each). CDR3 length equals 14 residues. For the CDR3, the DNA is TGTGCCAGCAGTTTTCGGGACGGGTTATACGAGCATTACTTC. Its protein is CASSFRDGLYEHYF.

The chain has TRBV15 and TRBJ2-6; 7 nucleotides agree with TRBD1. The CDR3 totals 15 residues. J gave up 4 bases and V 5 bases, and 5 bases lay outside the gene matches. CDR1 is LNHNV, CDR2 YYDKDF, per germline (reference sequence). CDR3 sequence: CATSLQGEGANVLTF. CDR3 DNA: TGTGCCACCAGCCTTCAGGGGGAAGGGGCCAACGTCCTGACTTTC.

In this sample, this clonotype turned up a few times. The V and J genes are TRBV7-9 and TRBJ1-2, with D maybe TRBD1 (5 bases). The CDR3 consists of 13 residues. The V end was cut by 3 bases, the J end by 4 bases, with 9 bases between. The germline V gene has CDR1 SEHNR and CDR2 FQNEAQ (reference sequence). Here the CDR3 DNA reads TGTGCCAGCAGCTTTGGGACTGTCTATGGCTACACCTTC. Translating it yields CASSFGTVYGYTF. Full variable domain (outside the CDR3, taken from reference TRBV7-9 and TRBJ1-2): DTGVSQNPRHKITKRGQNVTFRCDPISEHNRLYWYRQTLGQGPEFLTYFQNEAQLEKSRLLSDRFSAERPKGSFSTLEIQRTEQGDSAMYLCASSFGTVYGYTFGSGTRLTVV.

This clonotype appeared a few times. This chain joins TRBV20-1 and TRBJ2-7; maybe TRBD2 (6 bases). CDR3 length: 13 amino acids. V lost 5 bases, J lost 2 bases, and 13 bases lay in between. In germline, CDR1 is DFQATT, CDR2 SNEGSKA (reference sequence). The CDR3 DNA reads TGCAGTGCTGCAAGGGACTTTCCCTACGAGCAGTACTTC. Translated, it gives CSAARDFPYEQYF.

This clonotype appeared many times. The rearrangement uses TRBV10-3 and TRBJ2-7; D not resolved. CDR1 is ENHRY and CDR2 is SYGVKD in the germline V gene. With 3 bases removed from V and 6 bases from J, the gap between germline ends came to 21 bases. The CDR3 has 16 amino acids. The CDR3 protein is CAISDSGRRSGGEQYF. The DNA of the CDR3 is TGTGCCATCAGTGATTCAGGTAGGCGATCCGGCGGCGAGCAGTACTTC.

With regard to this clonotype: The junction departs from the called germline gene at one end, perhaps through a read error. The rearrangement links TRBV19 to TRBJ1-1, with D hard to call. The CDR3 is 13 amino acids. Germline loops: CDR1 LNHDA, CDR2 SQIVND (reference sequence). The CDR3 loop is CASSIGRNTEAFF. The CDR3 DNA reads TGTGCCAGCAGTATCGGGAGGAACACTGAAGCTTTCTTT.

The chain employs TRBV19 and TRBJ1-2; the match to TRBD1 covers 8 bases. Germline-derived CDR1 and CDR2 are LNHDA and SQIVND (reference sequence). CDR3 length: 16 amino acids. V lost 2 bases and J lost 4; bases outside the gene matches: 9. The CDR3 sequence is CASSISGTGGVYGYTF. The CDR3 DNA sequence: TGTGCCAGTAGTATATCCGGCACAGGGGGTGTCTATGGCTACACCTTC.

The chain employs TRBV5-1 and TRBJ1-6; D is uncertain. V was pared by 3 bases and J by 8 bases, with 15 bases between. Germline V gene sequence: CDR1 SGHRS, CDR2 YFSETQ. CDR3 size: 15 residues. CDR3 bases: TGCGCCAGCAGCTCGTCGGGTAGGCGTGATTCACCCCTCCACTTT. Translated: CASSSSGRRDSPLHF.

Comments on this clonotype: Since a much larger clone is just one base distant, this may be a read error. This sequence joins TRBV28 and TRBJ1-4; D may be TRBD1 (6 bases). Germline V gene data show CDR1 as MDHEN and CDR2 as SYDVKM. This CDR3 has 15 residues. The V and J ends lost 4 bases and 6 bases respectively, with 15 bases between them. The CDR3, as DNA: TGTGCCAGCAGTTCAGTCCGACAGGAGGATGAAAAACTGTTTTTT. Translated: CASSSVRQEDEKLFF. Drawing the rest from reference TRBV28 and TRBJ1-4, the complete variable domain is DVKVTQSSRYLVKRTGEKVFLECVQDMDHENMFWYRQDPGLGLRLIYFSYDVKMKEKGDIPEGYSVSREKKERFSLILESASTNQTSMYLCASSSVRQEDEKLFFGSGTQLSVL.

The chain uses TRBV3-1 and TRBJ2-1; unclear D gene. Germline values: CDR1 LGHDT, CDR2 YNNKEL (reference sequence). CDR3 length equals 12 residues. Trimming removed 6 bases at V and 6 bases at J, with 9 bases between. CDR3 coding DNA: TGTGCCAGCAGTCGACGCCTCAATGAGCAGTTCTTC. Its translation is CASSRRLNEQFF.

This clonotype was found many times. The V gene is TRBV11-2, the J gene TRBJ2-7; 8 bases are shared with TRBD2. Trimming at V came to 1 base and at J to 4 bases, leaving 3 bases not matched to a gene. The germline gives CDR1 SGHAT, CDR2 FQNNGV. The CDR3 loop spans 14 amino acids. CDR3 amino acids: CASSLAERGYEQYF. The CDR3 region has the DNA TGTGCCAGCAGCTTAGCCGAGCGGGGGTACGAGCAGTACTTC.

The rearrangement links TRBV10-3 to TRBJ2-1; TRBD2 agrees at 7 bases. The length of the CDR3 is 14 residues. Germline CDR1 reads ENHRY; CDR2 reads SYGVKD. Trimming removed 6 bases from V and 8 bases from J; junction bases left unmatched: 10. The CDR3 DNA reads TGTGCCATCAGAGCCCCGGGGAGGGAGGATGAGCAGTTCTTC. Protein sequence: CAIRAPGREDEQFF.

This clonotype was recorded at least ten times. CDR3 in amino acids: CASSLGGQTFYEQYF. The DNA of the CDR3 is TGTGCCAGCAGTTTAGGGGGACAAACATTCTACGAGCAGTACTTC. V and J are TRBV28 and TRBJ2-7; D is perhaps TRBD1 (6 bases). This CDR3 region has 15 residues. Germline V CDR1 and CDR2: MDHEN, SYDVKM. V gave up 2 bases and J gave up 3 bases, with 14 bases separating them.

The V call is TRBV3-1, the J call TRBJ2-5; D may be TRBD1 (6 bases). Germline V lookup: CDR1 LGHDT, CDR2 YNNKEL (reference sequence). V was shortened by 4 bases and J by 1 base, with 13 bases between the two germline ends. The CDR3 has 15 residues. This CDR3 is CASSPQTGFQETQYF. Here the CDR3 DNA reads TGTGCCAGCAGCCCACAAACAGGGTTCCAAGAGACCCAGTACTTC.

The chain combines TRBV3-1 with TRBJ2-7; D unresolved. The CDR3 runs to 13 residues. Germline loops: CDR1 LGHDT, CDR2 YNNKEL (reference sequence). Deletions cut 0 bases from V and 4 bases from J, with 7 bases between. The CDR3 DNA is TGTGCCAGCAGCCAAGAATGGAAGTACGAGCAGTACTTC. Translating gives CASSQEWKYEQYF.